The next 14 T cell receptor beta chains were all read from a single sample in a study of spatial heterogeneity in lung cancer. TCRdb ran MiXCR on the 5' RACE reads and lists one entry per CDR3 protein. The repertoire holds roughly 2,500 distinct CDR3 sequences, with 22% as singletons. Documented time point: sample taken at primary tumor resection. These TCRs are of unknown antigen specificity. Overall study results and limits: Intratumoral expanded alpha and beta TCR counts were found to track tumor mutation counts.

The source was lung tumor tissue, collected at surgery. All receptors come from a male donor with early-stage non-small cell lung cancer.

About this clonotype itself: This beta chain is an unintended read in a library built for alpha chains; its size means little. The rearrangement links TRBV2 to TRBJ2-1; the D gene is possibly TRBD2 (6 bases). V was clipped by 2 bases and J by 15 bases, with 17 bases between them. Germline lookup yields CDR1 SNHLY and CDR2 FYNNEI. CDR3 length: 13 amino acids. DNA of the CDR3: TGTGCCAGCAGTGAATCGGAGACTAGAGATATGTTCTTC. Protein: CASSESETRDMFF.

By share, this clonotype counts as medium-sized. The size of this beta chain means little, since it is a stray read in a library made for alpha chains. The CDR3: CASSRQPNTEAFF. CDR3 nucleotide sequence: TGTGCCAGCAGCCGACAGCCGAACACTGAAGCTTTCTTT. The rearrangement joins TRBV6-5 to TRBJ1-1; possibly TRBD1 for D (5 bases). V lost 6 bases, J lost 1 base, and 9 bases lay in between. The CDR3 runs to 13 residues. Germline CDR1 is MNHEY and CDR2 is SVGAGI.

As to this clonotype: This beta chain is an off-target read within a library intended for alpha chains, so its frequency means little. The V call is TRBV6-1, the J call TRBJ2-7, with 7 nucleotides matching TRBD1. Per germline, CDR1 MNHNS and CDR2 SASEGT. The CDR3 length is 17 residues. J was trimmed by 1 base and V by 5 bases; bases with no gene match: 14. As DNA, the CDR3 is TGTGCCAGCAGTTTGGGGTTACCGGGACAGCCTTCCTACGAGCAGTACTTC. Translation gives CASSLGLPGQPSYEQYF.

Notes on this clonotype: In a library made to pick up alpha chains, this beta chain is a stray read with a size that means little. The J gene is TRBJ2-7, the V gene TRBV10-3; D is ambiguous. The CDR3 sequence is 14 residues long. V lost 6 bases and J 0 bases, leaving 12 bases between the germline ends. CDR1 is ENHRY and CDR2 is SYGVKD in the germline V gene. CDR3 DNA: TGTGCCATCAGGCGGACGGCAAACTCCTACGAGCAGTACTTC. Protein: CAIRRTANSYEQYF.

This clonotype has just a few counts. For a library built for alpha chains, this beta chain is a stray read; little rests on its size. The V gene is TRBV27, the J gene TRBJ2-7; perhaps TRBD1 as D (5 bases). With 3 bases removed from V and 0 bases from J, the gap between germline ends came to 12 bases. The germline gives CDR1 MNHEY, CDR2 SMNVEV (reference sequence). The CDR3 is 15 amino acids. CDR3 in DNA: TGTGCCAGCAGTTTGTCCATACAGGCCTCCTACGAGCAGTACTTC. Translating gives CASSLSIQASYEQYF.

This clonotype rates as medium-sized. Since it is a stray read in a library aimed at alpha chains, this beta chain has a size that is not meaningful. The chain employs TRBV12-3 or TRBV12-4 and TRBJ2-2; no definite D call. The CDR3 sequence is 15 residues long. V was shortened by 3 bases and J by 4 bases, with 12 bases between the two germline ends. This CDR3 reads CASSFGLIVTGELFF. The DNA of the CDR3 is TGTGCCAGCAGTTTTGGTTTAATAGTCACCGGGGAGCTGTTTTTT.

This clonotype qualifies as medium-sized. This beta chain is an unintended read in a library built for alpha chains; its size means little. V and J are TRBV30 and TRBJ2-4; no reliable D call. CDR1 GTSNPN and CDR2 SVGIG come from the germline V gene (reference sequence). V lost 5 bases to trimming and J lost 0 bases, with 11 bases between them. The CDR3 consists of 14 residues. This CDR3 is CAWAVGLAKNIQYF. DNA of the CDR3: TGTGCCTGGGCCGTCGGGTTAGCCAAAAACATTCAGTACTTC.

There are many counts of this clonotype. For a library built for alpha chains, this beta chain is a stray read; little rests on its size. The chain recombines TRBV7-3 with TRBJ2-2; the D gene is possibly TRBD2 (5 bases). V was shortened by 3 bases and J by 5 bases, with 13 bases between the two germline ends. The CDR3 sequence is 15 residues long. From germline, CDR1 is SGHTA and CDR2 FQGTGA. CDR3 amino acids: CASSFAPGLTGELFF. CDR3 bases: TGTGCCAGCAGCTTCGCACCGGGATTAACCGGGGAGCTGTTTTTT.

About this clonotype itself: With the library built for alpha chains, this beta chain is off target and its frequency is not meaningful. The rearrangement links TRBV2 to TRBJ2-2; 7 positions match TRBD1. J lost 6 bases, V lost 6 bases, and 4 bases had no gene match. Germline V gene sequence: CDR1 SNHLY, CDR2 FYNNEI. CDR3 length: 13 residues. Here the CDR3 DNA reads TGTGCCAGCAGGAACAGGGGTCCCGGGGAGCTGTTTTTT. This sequence encodes CASRNRGPGELFF.

This clonotype has ten or more counts. The library was designed around alpha chains, so this beta chain is a stray read whose abundance carries little weight. The J gene is TRBJ2-1, the V gene TRBV3-1; D might be TRBD1 or TRBD2, each matching 6 bases. The CDR3 is made up of 15 amino acids. The germline gives CDR1 LGHDT, CDR2 YNNKEL (reference sequence). Trimming shortened V by 0 bases and J by 6 bases, and 12 bases separated the two germline ends. In DNA form, the CDR3 reads TGTGCCAGCAGCCAAGATGGAGGGGGACGCAATGAGCAGTTCTTC. This translates into CASSQDGGGRNEQFF.

About this clonotype: Because this beta chain is a stray read in a library intended to capture alpha chains, its abundance should not be given much weight. The chain combines TRBV12-3 or TRBV12-4 with TRBJ2-3, with 8 positions matching TRBD2. CDR3 length: 16 residues. J gave up 0 bases and V 3 bases, and 5 bases lay outside the gene matches. CDR3 DNA sequence: TGTGCCAGCAGTTTTTCTAGCGGGCCTAGCACAGATACGCAGTATTTT. Residues: CASSFSSGPSTDTQYF.

Notes on this clonotype: With the library built for alpha chains, this beta chain is off target and its frequency is not meaningful. This chain links TRBV2 with TRBJ1-1; D call uncertain. Germline-derived CDR1 and CDR2 are SNHLY and FYNNEI. The V and J ends lost 5 bases and 2 bases respectively, with 6 bases between them. CDR3 length: 12 residues. CDR3 nucleotides: TGTGCCAGCAGTTATCAAAACACTGAAGCTTTCTTT. It yields the protein CASSYQNTEAFF.

By proportion, this clonotype is medium-sized. This beta chain slipped into a library made for alpha chains as a stray read, so its size is not meaningful. V usage is TRBV7-2 and J usage is TRBJ1-4, with 11 nucleotides matching TRBD1. V lost 3 bases and J lost 6; bases outside the gene matches: 6. The CDR3 length is 16 residues. Looked up from germline, CDR1 is SGHTA and CDR2 is FQGNSA. CDR3 in amino acids: CASSFRDRGSDEKLFF. CDR3 sequence (DNA): TGTGCCAGCAGCTTCCGGGACAGGGGGTCGGATGAAAAACTGTTTTTT.

This clonotype showed up many times. This beta chain is off target for a library built for alpha chains, so its abundance means little. The chain combines TRBV28 with TRBJ2-3; 9 bases map to TRBD1. The CDR3 runs to 16 residues. J was trimmed by 2 bases and V by 2 bases; bases with no gene match: 5. Germline values: CDR1 MDHEN, CDR2 SYDVKM. The CDR3 spells CASSLLGTGPTDTQYF. The DNA of the CDR3 is TGTGCCAGCAGTTTACTTGGGACAGGGCCCACAGATACGCAGTATTTT.